A single sample is the source of the 9 T cell receptor beta chains below, sequenced in a study of CD8+CD57+ T cells in acquired aplastic anemia. The template for TCR beta VDJ and CDR3 sequence profiling was genomic DNA. TCRdb reprocessed the reads with MiXCR, giving one entry per CDR3 protein. In the table there are about 210,000 distinct CDR3 sequences, 61% of which are singletons. Material for sequencing was sorted CD4+, CD8+, or CD8+CD57+ T cells (not recorded which) from PBMCs. These receptors were collected from a human donor in good health.

The rearrangement links TRBV20-1 to TRBJ2-7, with 7 bases lining up with TRBD1. The germline V gene encodes CDR1 DFQATT and CDR2 SNEGSKA (reference sequence). Trimming at V came to 5 bases and at J to 2 bases, leaving 3 bases not matched to a gene. The CDR3 extends over 12 amino acids. The CDR3 bases are TGCAGTGCTCCTGACAGGGCCTACGAGCAGTACTTC. Protein sequence: CSAPDRAYEQYF.

The J gene is TRBJ2-7, the V gene TRBV5-1, with D perhaps matching TRBD1 (7 bases). The germline gives CDR1 SGHRS, CDR2 YFSETQ. The CDR3 has 14 amino acids. The ends were cut back, 1 base at V and 6 bases at J, with 14 bases in the middle. The CDR3 nucleotides are TGCGCCAGCAGCTTGTTTGTTCAGGGGGGCGAGCAGTACTTC. This translates into CASSLFVQGGEQYF.

The table lists this clonotype with a count of one. An end of the junction does not agree with germline; a read error may underlie this. The chain combines TRBV7-7 with TRBJ2-1, with TRBD2 matching over 8 bases. This CDR3 region has 13 residues. The germline V gene encodes CDR1 SSHAT and CDR2 FNYEAQ (reference sequence). The CDR3, as DNA: TGTGCTAGCAGCCCCTCGGGGGGGGGCCAGCAGTTCTTC. It yields the protein CASSPSGGGQQFF. The whole variable domain, filled in from reference TRBV7-7 and TRBJ2-1, reads GAGVSQSPRYKVTKRGQDVTLRCDPISSHATLYWYQQALGQGPEFLTYFNYEAQPDKSGLPSDRFSAERPEGSISTLTIQRTEQRDSAMYRCASSPSGGGQQFFGPGTRLTVL.

The CDR3 coding sequence is TGTGCCAGCAGCCAAGAAGCGGGGGGGCAGGATACGCAGTATTTT. Its translation is CASSQEAGGQDTQYF. The chain uses TRBV7-9 and TRBJ2-3, with 10 positions matching TRBD2. Germline CDR1 and CDR2: SEHNR and FQNEAQ (reference sequence). This CDR3 comprises 15 residues. Trimming cost V 5 bases and J 6 bases; bases outside gene matches: 8.

This chain joins TRBV5-1 and TRBJ2-7; 11 nucleotides agree with TRBD1. V was pared by 4 bases and J by 5 bases, with 5 bases of the junction left unmatched. The V gene's germline CDR1 is SGHRS and CDR2 YFSETQ. CDR3 length: 14 residues. The CDR3 loop reads CASSLGQGAHEQYF. In nucleotides, the CDR3 is TGCGCCAGCAGCCTTGGACAGGGGGCCCACGAGCAGTACTTC.

V and J are TRBV2 and TRBJ1-1, with a possible D match to TRBD1 (5 bases). V lost 6 bases and J 1 base, leaving 9 bases between the germline ends. The CDR3 runs to 13 residues. CDR1 and CDR2 from the germline V gene are SNHLY and FYNNEI. The CDR3 loop reads CASSDQGNTEAFF. CDR3 in DNA: TGTGCCAGCAGCGACCAGGGGAACACTGAAGCTTTCTTT.

The gene calls are TRBV29-1 and TRBJ1-2; TRBD1 aligns across 11 bases. The CDR3 sequence is 13 residues long. V lost 6 bases and J lost 6; bases outside the gene matches: 6. Per the germline V gene, CDR1 is SQVTM and CDR2 is ANQGSEA. DNA for the CDR3: TGCAGCGTAGGGACAGGGGGGGGTGATGGCTACACCTTC. Encoded protein: CSVGTGGGDGYTF.

As regards this clonotype: At one boundary the junction diverges from the germline segment, which might be a read error. This chain links TRBV10-3 with TRBJ2-1, with D tentatively TRBD2 (5 bases). Germline CDR1 reads ENHRY; CDR2 reads SYGVKD. The CDR3 contains 13 residues. The DNA for the CDR3 is TGTGCCGTCAGCGGTTCTGGCCACAATGAGCAGTTCTTC. Translating it yields CAVSGSGHNEQFF.

This clonotype was recorded a few times. The chain couples TRBV5-6 to TRBJ1-1; no clear D gene. The V and J ends lost 4 bases and 3 bases respectively, with 19 bases between them. The CDR3 sequence is 16 residues long. The germline V gene has CDR1 SGHDT and CDR2 YYEEEE. This CDR3 is CASSHSVGRRDTEAFF. DNA for the CDR3: TGTGCCAGCAGCCATTCGGTAGGGAGAAGGGACACTGAAGCTTTCTTT.